This TCR beta chain was obtained from a study of blood T cell repertoires in COVID-19. This CDR3 has 15 residues. The V segment lost 5 bases and the J segment 3 bases; nucleotides outside the gene matches: 8. The germline gives CDR1 SGHNT, CDR2 YYREEE (reference sequence). Original analysis: Counts of nucleated cells, estimated from reference gene primer amplification, were obtained. Here immunoSEQ multiplex PCR was the method, and the copy in TCRdb shows in-frame clones only, minus some. From that table come the V and J calls and clone size; the DNA was used to work out D and trimming. This sample has 200,000 to 300,000 clones, with under 90% found just once.

The specimen was peripheral blood. This chain uses TRBV5-4 with TRBJ2-5, with 9 bases aligning to TRBD2. The sequence was obtained from a human donor in a cohort sampled during active COVID-19. The CDR3 DNA sequence: TGTGCCAGCAGAAGAAATAGCGGGAGTAAAGAGACCCAGTACTTC. Its translation: CASRRNSGSKETQYF. The whole variable domain, filled in from reference TRBV5-4 and TRBJ2-5, reads ETGVTQSPTHLIKTRGQQVTLRCSSQSGHNTVSWYQQALGQGPQFIFQYYREEENGRGNFPPRFSGLQFPNYSSELNVNALELDDSALYLCASRRNSGSKETQYFGPGTRLLVL.